This entry describes one TCR beta chain. These data belong to a study of T cell responses to AZD1222 COVID-19 vaccine. The ends were cut back, 3 bases at V and 3 bases at J, with 13 bases in the middle. CDR3 length equals 16 residues. CDR1 and CDR2 (germline): SGHNT, YYREEE (reference sequence). Sequenced by immunoSEQ multiplex PCR; TCRdb stores in-frame clones only, minus some. Among roughly 140,000 clones, about 90% were seen once, and the ten largest hold under 5.5%. Sample: peripheral blood, taken on day 0 of AZD1222 vaccination. The TCR comes from an adult in good health. The V and J genes are TRBV5-4 and TRBJ2-6; D may be TRBD1 (5 bases). CDR3 protein: CASSSEPTVGANVLTF. The CDR3 DNA is TGTGCCAGCAGCTCGGAACCGACAGTTGGGGCCAACGTCCTGACTTTC.